This T cell receptor (beta chain) derives from a study of long-term antiretroviral therapy in people with HIV. In the United States, treatment was given to all participants with HIV. Assay version v3.0 of immunoSEQ was used, and it was run at survey level. Here immunoSEQ multiplex PCR was the method, and the copy in TCRdb shows in-frame clones only, minus some. The data show over 15,000 clones, 91% seen once. Points from the study as a whole: Pre-ART clonal expansion yielded clones that dominated the repertoire at all time points. Repertoires in HIV (unlike those of controls) had narrower CDR3 length ranges.

A remark on this clone: Its antigen is not known.

This TCR was recovered from a man aged 45-65 years with HIV. This sample comprised unsorted PBMCs, obtained 3 years after starting antiretroviral therapy.

The CDR3 here is CSVRSARGWETQYF. As DNA, the CDR3 is TGCAGCGTTCGATCGGCCAGGGGGTGGGAGACCCAGTACTTC. This chain uses TRBV29-1 with TRBJ2-5, with 7 bases matching TRBD1. Per germline, CDR1 SQVTM and CDR2 ANQGSEA. The V gene end was trimmed by 5 bases and the J gene end by 5 bases; junction bases not matched to a gene: 11. The CDR3 runs to 14 residues.